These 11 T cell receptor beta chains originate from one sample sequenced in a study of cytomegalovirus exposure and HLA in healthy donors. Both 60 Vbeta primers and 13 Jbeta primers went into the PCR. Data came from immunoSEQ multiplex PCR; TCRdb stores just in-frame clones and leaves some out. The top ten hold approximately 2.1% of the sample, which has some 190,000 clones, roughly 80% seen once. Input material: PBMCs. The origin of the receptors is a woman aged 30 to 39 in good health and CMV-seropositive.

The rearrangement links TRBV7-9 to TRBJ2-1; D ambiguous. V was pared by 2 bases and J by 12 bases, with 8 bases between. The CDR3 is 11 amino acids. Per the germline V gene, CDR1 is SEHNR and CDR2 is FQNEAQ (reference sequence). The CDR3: CASSLTVSQFF. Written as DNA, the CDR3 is TGTGCCAGCAGCTTAACGGTTTCGCAGTTCTTC.

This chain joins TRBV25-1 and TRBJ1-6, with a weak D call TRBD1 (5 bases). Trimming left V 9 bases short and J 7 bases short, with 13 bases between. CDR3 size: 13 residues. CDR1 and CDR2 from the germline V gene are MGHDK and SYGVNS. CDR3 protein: CASQGLGNSPLHF. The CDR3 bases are TGTGCCAGTCAGGGTCTTGGAAATTCACCCCTCCACTTT.

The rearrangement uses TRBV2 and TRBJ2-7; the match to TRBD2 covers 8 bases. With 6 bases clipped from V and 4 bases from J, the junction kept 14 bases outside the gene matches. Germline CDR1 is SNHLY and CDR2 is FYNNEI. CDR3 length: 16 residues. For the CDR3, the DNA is TGTGCCAGCAGCCCTTCTCGTTCCGGGAGGGTGTACGAGCAGTACTTC. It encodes CASSPSRSGRVYEQYF.

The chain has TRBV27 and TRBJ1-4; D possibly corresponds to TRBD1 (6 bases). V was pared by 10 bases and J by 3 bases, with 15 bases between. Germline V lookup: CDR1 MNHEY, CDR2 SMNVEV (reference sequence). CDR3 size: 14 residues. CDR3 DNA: TGTGCCACTAAACCCGGGACATCTAATGAAAAACTGTTTTTT. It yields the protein CATKPGTSNEKLFF.

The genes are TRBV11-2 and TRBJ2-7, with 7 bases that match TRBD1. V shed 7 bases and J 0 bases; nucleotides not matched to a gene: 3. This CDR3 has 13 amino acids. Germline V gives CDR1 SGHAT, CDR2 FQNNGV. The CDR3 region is CASKRQGSYEQYF. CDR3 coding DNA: TGTGCCAGCAAAAGACAGGGCTCCTACGAGCAGTACTTC.

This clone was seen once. The CDR3 nucleotides read TGTGCCAGCAGCTTGCGACAGGGGATGAGTCAGGAGACCCAGTACTTC. Its protein product is CASSLRQGMSQETQYF. This rearrangement joins TRBV11-2 to TRBJ2-5; 8 bases fit TRBD1. V shed 3 bases, J shed 5 bases, and the junction held 11 bases outside the gene matches. The germline gives CDR1 SGHAT, CDR2 FQNNGV. The CDR3 is 16 amino acids.

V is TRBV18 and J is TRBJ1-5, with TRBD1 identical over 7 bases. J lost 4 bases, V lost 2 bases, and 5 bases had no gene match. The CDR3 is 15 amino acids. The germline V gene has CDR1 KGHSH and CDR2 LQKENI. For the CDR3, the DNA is TGTGCCAGCTCACCAGGGGCAGGGGGGAATCAGCCCCAGCATTTT. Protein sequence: CASSPGAGGNQPQHF.

The CDR3 nucleotides read TGTGCCACCAGCAGTAGATTTATCAACTATGGCTACACCTTC. Protein product: CATSSRFINYGYTF. The rearrangement uses TRBV15 and TRBJ1-2; no firm D call. Germline CDR1 and CDR2: LNHNV and YYDKDF (reference sequence). The CDR3 is 14 residues long. V shed 3 bases and J shed 2 bases, with 10 bases lying between them.

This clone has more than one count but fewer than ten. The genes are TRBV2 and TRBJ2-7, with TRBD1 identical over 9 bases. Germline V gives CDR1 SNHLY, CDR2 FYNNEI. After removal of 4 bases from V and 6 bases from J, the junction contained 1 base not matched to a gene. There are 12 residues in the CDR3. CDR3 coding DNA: TGTGCCAGCAGTGGGACAGGGGTCGAGCAGTACTTC. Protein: CASSGTGVEQYF.

CDR3 region: CASSLGGLVADPGNTIYF. DNA of the CDR3: TGTGCCAGCAGCTTGGGTGGGCTTGTGGCAGATCCTGGAAACACCATATATTTT. This chain connects TRBV5-4 to TRBJ1-3; no clear D gene. The V gene lost 0 bases and the J gene lost 2 bases, with 18 bases spanning the gap. Germline CDR1 is SGHNT and CDR2 is YYREEE (reference sequence). The CDR3 consists of 18 residues.

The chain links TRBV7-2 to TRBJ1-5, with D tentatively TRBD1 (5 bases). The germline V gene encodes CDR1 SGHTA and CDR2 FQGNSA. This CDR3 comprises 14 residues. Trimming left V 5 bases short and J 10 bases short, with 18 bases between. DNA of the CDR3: TGTGCCAGCAGCCCCTCTAGGGGCCAGTTTCCCCAGCATTTT. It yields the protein CASSPSRGQFPQHF.